These T cell receptor beta chains were read from a single sample in a study of technical replicates of blood from a handful of donors. Sequencing was performed with immunoSEQ multiplex PCR; in TCRdb, only in-frame clones are kept and a portion is missing. The profile shows 55,000 to 75,000 clones, about 95% of them singletons. Specimen: PBMCs. These receptors all stem from a human donor in good health. Some clones in this sample may be carry-over from other donors' samples. The CDR3 runs from the conserved cysteine through the conserved F or W. The D gene is left open where the match is weak. Expanded clones get a size class; other rows say once, few or many, or leave the size out.

>.|TRBD2|TRBV7-9|TRBJ2-1
CASSFPSGALNEQFF
TGTGCCAGCAGCTTCCCCAGCGGGGCCCTCAATGAGCAGTTCTTC
>.|.|TRBV7-2|TRBJ1-2
CASSLSTSGSKSYTF
TGTGCCAGCAGCTTAAGTACCAGCGGATCGAAAAGCTACACCTTC
>.|TRBD1|TRBV5-1|TRBJ2-7
CASSPYGTGAYEQYF
TGCGCCAGCAGCCCCTACGGGACAGGGGCCTACGAGCAGTACTTC
>.|TRBD1|TRBV9|TRBJ1-6
CASSATGENSPLHF
TGTGCCAGCAGCGCGACAGGGGAAAATTCACCCCTCCACTTT
>once|.|TRBV6-5|TRBJ1-1
CASRSYSANTEAFF
TGTGCCAGCAGGAGCTATTCTGCGAACACTGAAGCTTTCTTT
>.|TRBD2|TRBV7-8|TRBJ2-5
CASSPRLAETQYF
TGTGCCAGCAGCCCCCGACTAGCCGAGACCCAGTACTTC
>.|TRBD2|TRBV4-1|TRBJ2-1
CASSRKPSGSAYNEQFF
TGCGCCAGCAGCCGGAAGCCTAGCGGGAGTGCCTACAATGAGCAGTTCTTC
>.|TRBD2|TRBV4-3|TRBJ2-7
CASSRFAGEEDEQYF
TGCGCCAGCAGCCGCTTTGCGGGAGAAGAGGACGAGCAGTACTTC
>.|TRBD1|TRBV2|TRBJ1-1
CASRTGTGGIGSNTEAFF
TGTGCCAGCAGAACCGGGACAGGGGGCATTGGGTCGAACACTGAAGCTTTCTTT
>.|.|TRBV7-9|TRBJ1-6
CASSTDRDNSPLHF
TGTGCCAGCAGCACCGACAGAGATAATTCACCCCTCCACTTT
>.|.|TRBV30|TRBJ2-5
CAWSVWGRGPETQYF
TGTGCCTGGAGTGTATGGGGCAGGGGACCAGAGACCCAGTACTTC
>.|TRBD2|TRBV18|TRBJ2-5
CASSPLLAGQETQYF
TGTGCCAGCTCACCTTTGTTAGCGGGGCAGGAGACCCAGTACTTC
>.|.|TRBV5-6|TRBJ2-5
CASSLTEGETQYF
TGTGCCAGCAGCCTTACAGAGGGAGAGACCCAGTACTTC
>.|TRBD1|TRBV5-1|TRBJ1-1
CARRTDRVSAFF
TGCGCCAGAAGAACAGACAGGGTGTCGGCTTTCTTT
>.|.|TRBV7-9|TRBJ1-5
CASSLSRDQPQHF
TGTGCCAGCAGCTTATCACGGGATCAGCCCCAGCATTTT
>once|.|TRBV7-3|TRBJ2-7
CASYYEQYF
TGTGCCAGCTACTACGAGCAGTACTTC
>.|.|TRBV2|TRBJ2-5
CASSVAGALQETQYF
TGTGCCAGCAGTGTGGCAGGGGCCTTACAAGAGACCCAGTACTTC
>once|.|TRBV7-2|TRBJ2-2
CASSLRTGELFF
TGTGCCAGCAGCTTGAGAACCGGGGAGCTGTTTTTT
>once|.|TRBV5-8|TRBJ1-1
CASSLGGRFEAFF
TGTGCCAGCAGCTTGGGAGGCCGGTTTGAAGCTTTCTTT
>.|.|TRBV18|TRBJ2-1
CASSPLGEVQFF
TGTGCCAGCTCACCACTCGGTGAAGTGCAGTTCTTC
>once|.|TRBV4-2|TRBJ1-1
CASSQSLAGFLDTEAFF
TGTGCCAGCAGCCAAAGTCTCGCAGGGTTCCTTGACACTGAAGCTTTCTTT
>.|TRBD1|TRBV7-9|TRBJ1-5
CASSQGTADNQPQHF
TGTGCCAGCAGCCAGGGGACAGCGGACAATCAGCCCCAGCATTTT
>.|TRBD2|TRBV14|TRBJ2-1
CASSQPRGLAGVFSYNEQFF
TGTGCCAGCAGCCAGCCCCGGGGTCTAGCGGGAGTGTTCTCCTACAATGAGCAGTTCTTC
>.|TRBD2|TRBV15|TRBJ2-1
CATSRRGGYEQFF
TGTGCCACCAGCAGGCGGGGGGGGTATGAGCAGTTCTTC
>.|.|TRBV6-1|TRBJ1-1
CASSQKSGTEAFF
TGTGCCAGCAGCCAGAAATCGGGAACTGAAGCTTTCTTT
>.|.|TRBV7-3|TRBJ1-5
CASSYQGLSSNQPQHF
TGTGCCAGCAGCTACCAGGGGCTCAGTAGCAATCAGCCCCAGCATTTT
>.|.|TRBV7-9|TRBJ2-7
CASSLAGASEVDEQYF
TGTGCCAGCAGCTTAGCAGGGGCTTCTGAGGTCGACGAGCAGTACTTC
>.|TRBD1|TRBV7-8|TRBJ1-6
CASSSDREGSPLHF
TGTGCCAGCAGCTCGGACAGGGAAGGCTCACCCCTCCACTTT
>.|.|TRBV6-6|TRBJ2-1
CASSYSGEYNEQFF
TGTGCCAGCAGTTACTCGGGCGAATACAATGAGCAGTTCTTC
>.|.|TRBV7-3|TRBJ2-7
CASSETSTGEQYF
TGTGCCAGCAGCGAGACTAGTACGGGCGAGCAGTACTTC